This T cell receptor beta chain was found in a study of T cell responses to AZD1222 COVID-19 vaccine (dated by TCRdb to the early 2020s). Notes on the research overall: A total of over 230 trial participants underwent TCR sequencing, of whom about 210 had received two doses of AZD1222 and some 25 had received two doses of the MenACWY control vaccine. Trial participants were enrolled into age subgroups of 18-55, 56-69 and 70-plus years, which contained around 150, 29 and 61 TCR-sequenced participants, respectively. Findings and caveats that apply to the study as a whole: Because no samples from the day 14 peak response were available, repertoires could be characterized only after the peak T cell response. In the small 56-69-year group, the increase in depth fell short of significance, most likely because of low power. Vaccine-associated CD4 TCRs spanned the whole spike protein, with dominant responses in regions 160-218 and 743-854. Participants were mostly white British, with more females than males. The authors suggested clonal diversity may have been underestimated. Conclusions about previously exposed vaccinees were limited because only five to seven AZD1222 recipients were SARS-CoV-2 seropositive at baseline. After two AZD1222 doses, both the breadth and the depth of spike-specific TCRs were significantly higher than at day 0 and than in MenACWY recipients. Reportedly, close to half of the unique spike-specific TCRs recognized epitopes lying outside the regions that are mutated in the B.1.351 and B.1.1.7 variants.

Details on this clone: Its antigen specificity is not known. The sample holds no much larger clone one base away, and base qualities are not on file.

The CDR3 regions of human TCRbeta chains were subjected to immunosequencing. As for the authors' bioinformatics: Repertoire TCRs were checked for matches against a reference library of SARS-CoV-2-specific TCRs that had been generated using the MIRA antigen-specificity platform. Breadth was defined as the fraction of unique TCRs that were SARS-CoV-2-associated. Depth was defined as the fraction of total T cells that were SARS-CoV-2-associated. Using the MIRA data, each spike-specific TCR was assigned both to the spike region to which the TCR was reactive and to a CD4 or CD8 class. Log10-transformed breadth and depth values were compared by one-way ANOVA with Sidak's multiple comparisons tests. Entries here come from immuneACCESS through TCRdb and include only in-frame sequences with V and J called. Some clones fail to appear in such tables; in the studies checked, an unresolved V gene covers under half of the shortfall, and the cause of the remainder is unknown. V and J calls and clone size come straight from that table; D and trimming were deduced from the DNA. The sample table holds approximately 93,000 clones, of which roughly nine tenths were seen once. The ten largest clones add up to 5.3% of the sample.

This sample's time point label indicates: about 28 days (+/-7) after the second vaccine dose. AZD1222 recipients given second doses at about 4 weeks or at about 12 weeks were pooled, since spike-specific TCR depth and breadth were not found to differ between the two schedules. The vaccinee samples were drawn from two UK trials, COV001 and COV002, one of which was a single-blind randomized controlled phase 2/3 trial testing AZD1222 (ChAdOx1 nCoV-19) in healthy adults. For TCRbeta chain sequencing, PBMC samples were collected from trial participants at day 0 and at day 28 after the second dose. The CDR3 numbers 15 residues from cysteine through phenylalanine. Just the 45-base CDR3 DNA is kept, in frame starting at base 1. According to the germline V gene, CDR1 reads KGHSH and CDR2 reads LQKENI. Germline trimming: 3 bases from V, 4 bases from J; junction bases outside gene matches: 8.

Sequenced here: peripheral blood, sampled 28 days after the second AZD1222 dose. The chain couples TRBV18 to TRBJ1-2, with 7 middle bases fitting TRBD1. The sequence derives from an adult who received the AZD1222 COVID-19 vaccine. The bases read TGTGCCAGCTCACCCGGCGGGACAGTCAGCTATGGCTACACCTTC. It translates to CASSPGGTVSYGYTF.